The 22 T cell receptor beta chains given below trace back to one sample, sequenced in a study of T cells after yellow fever vaccination (dated by TCRdb to about 2019). Libraries came from 5' RACE. Sequencer: Illumina HiSeq 2500. The public sequencing data were trimmed at Q25 with fastp and processed into clonotypes with MiXCR by TCRdb, which kept only in-frame beta chains. Rows with one shared CDR3 protein collapse into an entry with the most common genes and DNA. This sample has some 600,000 distinct CDR3 sequences in its table, and about a sixth of those were observed once. The ten largest clones take up roughly 17% of the sample. The sample's treatment or condition label, in plain terms: live attenuated yellow fever vaccine strain. Material: PBMCs, obtained 4 to 5 days after the first yellow fever vaccination. Every receptor here comes from a young man who received the YFV17D yellow fever vaccine.

The sample holds a few counts of this clonotype. This chain links TRBV5-1 with TRBJ2-5, with D maybe TRBD2 (5 bases). Trimming stripped 0 bases from V and 4 bases from J, with 13 bases between. Per germline, CDR1 SGHRS and CDR2 YFSETQ. The CDR3 runs to 15 residues. The CDR3 spells CASSLAEGHGETQYF. Here the CDR3 DNA reads TGCGCCAGCAGCTTGGCCGAGGGCCATGGAGAGACCCAGTACTTC.

The sample holds a few counts of this clonotype. The chain is built from TRBV7-2 and TRBJ1-1; D might be TRBD1 (6 bases). The CDR3 runs 15 residues. V gave up 1 base and J gave up 0 bases, with 9 bases separating them. Germline values: CDR1 SGHTA, CDR2 FQGNSA. The CDR3 here is CASSLDGGLNTEAFF. CDR3 nucleotides: TGTGCCAGCAGCTTAGATGGGGGGCTGAACACTGAAGCTTTCTTT. The variable domain in full, completed from reference TRBV7-2 and TRBJ1-1, reads GAGVSQSPSNKVTEKGKDVELRCDPISGHTALYWYRQSLGQGLEFLIYFQGNSAPDKSGLPSDRFSAERTGGSVSTLTIQRTQQEDSAVYLCASSLDGGLNTEAFFGQGTRLTVV.

V usage is TRBV24-1 and J usage is TRBJ2-5; D is uncertain. The V gene's germline CDR1 is KGHDR and CDR2 SFDVKD. The CDR3 is 14 amino acids. V gave up 5 bases and J gave up 1 base, with 10 bases separating them. The CDR3 sequence: CATSAKLTQETQYF. The CDR3 DNA follows: TGTGCCACCAGTGCTAAACTAACCCAAGAGACCCAGTACTTC.

V is TRBV27 and J is TRBJ1-5; tentatively, D is TRBD1 (5 bases). V was shortened by 6 bases and J by 0 bases, with 12 bases between the two germline ends. From germline, CDR1 is MNHEY and CDR2 SMNVEV (reference sequence). The CDR3 is 15 residues long. The CDR3, as DNA: TGTGCCAGCAGCCCTACAGGTAATAGCAATCAGCCCCAGCATTTT. Translating gives CASSPTGNSNQPQHF.

This clonotype was detected a few times. The gene calls are TRBV4-1 and TRBJ1-6; D possibly corresponds to TRBD1 (6 bases). The germline V gene encodes CDR1 MGHRA and CDR2 YSYEKL. The CDR3 has 15 residues. V was shortened by 1 base and J by 6 bases, with 10 bases between the two germline ends. CDR3 DNA sequence: TGCGCCAGCAGCCAAGGGGACAATAGTAATTCACCCCTCCACTTT. Protein sequence: CASSQGDNSNSPLHF.

In its sample, this clonotype was seen a few times. The chain links TRBV6-2 or TRBV6-3 to TRBJ2-2; unclear D gene. Trimming removed 0 bases at V and 0 bases at J, with 14 bases between. The CDR3 spans 18 residues. CDR1 MNHEY and CDR2 SVGEGT come from the germline V gene. Written as DNA, the CDR3 is TGTGCCAGCAGTTACTCGATTTCGCTCCAGGCGAACACCGGGGAGCTGTTTTTT. This translates into CASSYSISLQANTGELFF.

This chain links TRBV6-1 with TRBJ2-7; D is possibly TRBD1 (5 bases). The CDR3 runs to 13 residues. Germline V lookup: CDR1 MNHNS, CDR2 SASEGT. The V end was cut by 6 bases, the J end by 3 bases, with 12 bases between. CDR3 DNA: TGTGCCAGCAGCCCCCGGCAGGGCTACGAGCAGTACTTC. It specifies CASSPRQGYEQYF.

This clonotype was counted a few times. The J gene is TRBJ1-2, the V gene TRBV6-1; tentative D call: TRBD1 (5 bases). Trimming pared 3 bases from V and 5 bases from J, leaving 13 bases between. Germline loops: CDR1 MNHNS, CDR2 SASEGT. The CDR3 is made up of 14 amino acids. The chain's CDR3 is CASSDGGGRYGYTF. The DNA of the CDR3 is TGTGCCAGCAGTGACGGGGGGGGTAGATATGGCTACACCTTC.

The V and J genes are TRBV20-1 and TRBJ2-3; D remains unclear. Germline values: CDR1 DFQATT, CDR2 SNEGSKA (reference sequence). The CDR3 runs 15 residues. Trimming took off 0 bases at V and 1 base at J, with 11 bases between the two ends. CDR3 in DNA: TGCAGTGCTAGAGATATAGACTTACGCACAGATACGCAGTATTTT. As protein: CSARDIDLRTDTQYF.

This clonotype has just a few counts. The genes are TRBV5-1 and TRBJ1-5; D is perhaps TRBD1 (5 bases). CDR1 and CDR2 (germline): SGHRS, YFSETQ. V was clipped by 4 bases and J by 6 bases, with 14 bases between them. The CDR3 sequence is 14 residues long. The CDR3 DNA reads TGCGCCAGCAGCACCAGGCTTGGGGGTCAGCCCCAGCATTTT. This codes for CASSTRLGGQPQHF.

The gene calls are TRBV2 and TRBJ2-1; D is uncertain. V shed 7 bases and J shed 9 bases, with 7 bases lying between them. The CDR3 is made up of 10 amino acids. Germline V gene sequence: CDR1 SNHLY, CDR2 FYNNEI. CDR3 sequence (DNA): TGTGCCAGCATCTCCGGTGAGCAGTTCTTC. Residues: CASISGEQFF.

The V call is TRBV5-1, the J call TRBJ2-2; 7 nucleotides line up with TRBD2. Germline CDR1 and CDR2: SGHRS and YFSETQ. The CDR3 has 15 amino acids. The junction had 6 bases not matched to a gene; V was cut back by 4 bases and J by 3 bases. CDR3 in DNA: TGCGCCAGCAGCCCCCGGGGGAGGGACACCGGGGAGCTGTTTTTT. Translating gives CASSPRGRDTGELFF. The full variable domain, completed using reference TRBV5-1 and TRBJ2-2, is KAGVTQTPRYLIKTRGQQVTLSCSPISGHRSVSWYQQTPGQGLQFLFEYFSETQRNKGNFPGRFSGRQFSNSRSEMNVSTLELGDSALYLCASSPRGRDTGELFFGEGSRLTVL.

The chain combines TRBV9 with TRBJ2-2; D perhaps matches TRBD1 (8 bases). This CDR3 contains 13 residues. V was cut by 9 bases and J by 6 bases, with 15 bases left in between. Germline V lookup: CDR1 SGDLS, CDR2 YYNGEE. The CDR3 loop is CATGGQVAGELFF. Written as DNA, the CDR3 is TGTGCCACGGGGGGACAGGTGGCCGGGGAGCTGTTTTTT.

The V and J genes are TRBV18 and TRBJ2-4; TRBD1 might be the D (5 bases). This CDR3 region has 15 residues. The V end was cut by 3 bases, the J end by 2 bases, with 11 bases between. Per the germline V gene, CDR1 is KGHSH and CDR2 is LQKENI. The CDR3 DNA reads as TGTGCCAGCTCACCTGTAGGGGATACCAAAAACATTCAGTACTTC. Its protein product is CASSPVGDTKNIQYF.

This clonotype was seen only a few times. The V and J genes are TRBV18 and TRBJ1-2; D is perhaps TRBD1 (5 bases). Trimming pared 3 bases from V and 6 bases from J, leaving 14 bases between. The CDR3 has 14 residues. The V gene's germline CDR1 is KGHSH and CDR2 LQKENI. The CDR3 bases are TGTGCCAGCTCACCGGGACCGACTATGGATGGCTACACCTTC. It codes for CASSPGPTMDGYTF.

This clonotype occurred a few times. This sequence joins TRBV7-2 and TRBJ2-3, with 9 bases aligning to TRBD2. The CDR3 is 16 residues long. Trimming cost V 1 base and J 2 bases; bases outside gene matches: 4. CDR1 and CDR2 from the germline V gene are SGHTA and FQGNSA. CDR3 protein: CASSLGAGGNTDTQYF. CDR3 in DNA: TGTGCCAGCAGCTTAGGCGCGGGGGGGAACACAGATACGCAGTATTTT.

This clonotype turned up a few times. This sequence joins TRBV12-3 or TRBV12-4 and TRBJ2-1, with 8 bases fitting TRBD1. Unmatched junction bases numbered 3, after V lost 6 bases and J lost 2 bases. The CDR3 is 14 residues long. The CDR3 reads CASRPGQAYNEQFF. The CDR3, as DNA: TGTGCCAGCAGACCGGGACAGGCCTACAATGAGCAGTTCTTC.

This clonotype has more than one count but fewer than ten. The chain joins TRBV4-1 to TRBJ2-4; D might be TRBD2 (6 bases). Germline CDR1 is MGHRA and CDR2 is YSYEKL. This CDR3 region has 16 residues. V was clipped by 0 bases and J by 0 bases, with 9 bases between them. DNA for the CDR3: TGCGCCAGCAGCCAAGATCTAGCGTTAGCCAAAAACATTCAGTACTTC. This gives the protein CASSQDLALAKNIQYF.

In its sample, this clonotype was seen many times. V usage is TRBV10-1 and J usage is TRBJ1-2; no firm D call. CDR3 length: 16 amino acids. Looked up from germline, CDR1 is WNHNN and CDR2 is SYGVQD (reference sequence). With 0 bases removed from V and 4 bases from J, the gap between germline ends came to 15 bases. The chain's CDR3 is CASSESRGLGFYGYTF. The CDR3, as DNA: TGCGCCAGCAGTGAGTCGAGAGGGCTGGGATTCTATGGCTACACCTTC.

CDR3 region: CASSLTLDRGNTEAFF. The CDR3 nucleotides read TGTGCCAGCAGCCTAACACTGGACAGGGGGAACACTGAAGCTTTCTTT. The J gene is TRBJ1-1, the V gene TRBV7-8; 9 nucleotides agree with TRBD1. J lost 1 base, V lost 5 bases, and 8 bases had no gene match. Germline V gives CDR1 SGHVS, CDR2 FQNEAQ. The CDR3 spans 16 residues.

This chain connects TRBV5-1 to TRBJ1-4; no firm D call. The CDR3 extends over 15 amino acids. In germline, CDR1 is SGHRS, CDR2 YFSETQ. V was shortened by 0 bases and J by 12 bases, with 18 bases between the two germline ends. This CDR3 is CASSLVGPPLAELFF. CDR3 in DNA: TGCGCCAGCAGCTTGGTCGGCCCGCCGTTAGCGGAACTGTTTTTT. Full variable domain (remainder filled in from reference TRBV5-1 and TRBJ1-4): KAGVTQTPRYLIKTRGQQVTLSCSPISGHRSVSWYQQTPGQGLQFLFEYFSETQRNKGNFPGRFSGRQFSNSRSEMNVSTLELGDSALYLCASSLVGPPLAELFFGSGTQLSVL.

This clonotype was detected only a few times. This rearrangement joins TRBV2 to TRBJ2-7; D gene unclear. This CDR3 contains 12 residues. Germline-derived CDR1 and CDR2 are SNHLY and FYNNEI. Trimming stripped 7 bases from V and 3 bases from J, with 10 bases between. CDR3 in DNA: TGTGCCAGCAATGGAGACCTCTACGAGCAGTACTTC. Its translation: CASNGDLYEQYF.